This passage covers 14 T cell receptor beta chains from one sample sequenced in a study of blood T cell repertoires in COVID-19. TCRdb's copy holds only in-frame clones and misses some; the assay was immunoSEQ multiplex PCR. The profile shows just over 300,000 clones, approximately 83% of them singletons. The specimen was PBMCs or T cells enriched from blood (not recorded which). These receptors all stem from a man aged 30-40 years who had recovered from COVID-19.

This clone has more than one count but fewer than ten. The chain joins TRBV7-3 to TRBJ2-2; 7 bases fit TRBD2. CDR3 length: 13 residues. The germline CDR1 and CDR2 sequences are SGHTA and FQGTGA. J was trimmed by 7 bases and V by 5 bases; bases with no gene match: 4. The DNA of the CDR3 is TGTGCCAGCAGCCGACTAGCATACGGGGAGCTGTTTTTT. Protein product: CASSRLAYGELFF.

The V gene is TRBV9, the J gene TRBJ2-2; 13 bases match TRBD2. Germline CDR1 reads SGDLS; CDR2 reads YYNGEE. Trimming removed 4 bases from V and 4 bases from J; junction bases left unmatched: 7. The CDR3 has 17 residues. For the CDR3, the DNA is TGTGCCAGCAGCCGGGGACTAGCGGGGCCGGGCACCGGGGAGCTGTTTTTT. Encoded protein: CASSRGLAGPGTGELFF.

The chain recombines TRBV25-1 with TRBJ2-1, with TRBD2 identical over 9 bases. The length of the CDR3 is 15 residues. Germline assignment: CDR1 MGHDK and CDR2 SYGVNS. V shed 6 bases, J shed 8 bases, and the junction held 11 bases outside the gene matches. The CDR3 is CASSLPGLAGYEQFF. The CDR3 DNA follows: TGTGCCAGCAGCCTCCCGGGACTAGCTGGCTATGAGCAGTTCTTC.

The chain carries TRBV30 and TRBJ1-2; 9 bases fit TRBD1. V shed 8 bases and J 7 bases; nucleotides not matched to a gene: 8. CDR1 and CDR2 from the germline V gene are GTSNPN and SVGIG (reference sequence). This CDR3 has 12 residues. Here the CDR3 DNA reads TGTGCCCGGGCGGACAGGGGAAGTGGCTACACCTTC. Translating gives CARADRGSGYTF.

The V call is TRBV16, the J call TRBJ1-1, with D hard to call. Per germline, CDR1 KGHSY and CDR2 FQNENV. The CDR3 totals 13 residues. The V end was cut by 0 bases, the J end by 4 bases, with 6 bases between. CDR3 sequence reads: CASSQSRATEAFF. The DNA of the CDR3 is TGTGCCAGCAGCCAATCGAGGGCCACTGAAGCTTTCTTT.

The chain links TRBV5-1 to TRBJ1-4; D unresolved. The germline CDR1 and CDR2 sequences are SGHRS and YFSETQ. The ends were cut back, 0 bases at V and 4 bases at J, with 16 bases in the middle. The CDR3 length is 17 residues. The chain's CDR3 is CASSLERFGRGNEKLFF. CDR3 bases: TGCGCCAGCAGCTTGGAACGTTTTGGACGGGGTAATGAAAAACTGTTTTTT.

The chain employs TRBV11-2 and TRBJ1-1; 11 nucleotides match TRBD1. This CDR3 is built from 16 residues. Germline-derived CDR1 and CDR2 are SGHAT and FQNNGV. The ends lost 3 bases at V and 1 base at J; junction bases unmatched: 4. The CDR3 reads CASSFGQGAWNTEAFF. The CDR3, as DNA: TGTGCCAGCAGCTTCGGACAGGGGGCTTGGAACACTGAAGCTTTCTTT.

The J gene is TRBJ1-1, the V gene TRBV27, with D possibly TRBD1 on 6 matching bases. CDR3 length: 16 residues. Per germline, CDR1 MNHEY and CDR2 SMNVEV (reference sequence). With 5 bases removed from V and 5 bases from J, the gap between germline ends came to 21 bases. The DNA for the CDR3 is TGTGCCAGCAGTCCCCTCGGGCAGGGGCGCAATACTGAAGCTTTCTTT. It is translated as CASSPLGQGRNTEAFF.

CDR3 amino acids: CASSHGTDNSPLHF. As DNA, the CDR3 is TGTGCCAGCAGCCACGGGACAGACAATTCACCCCTCCACTTT. The V call is TRBV7-3, the J call TRBJ1-6; TRBD1 agrees at 7 bases. The CDR3 has 14 amino acids. Germline V gene lookup returns CDR1 SGHTA and CDR2 FQGTGA. V shed 5 bases, J shed 7 bases, and the junction held 5 bases outside the gene matches.

V gene TRBV7-3 combines with J gene TRBJ1-1; 8 bases are shared with TRBD1. Trimming removed 4 bases from V and 3 bases from J; junction bases left unmatched: 1. Per germline, CDR1 SGHTA and CDR2 FQGTGA. The CDR3 contains 13 residues. CDR3: CASSSDRDTEAFF. The CDR3 DNA reads TGTGCCAGCAGCTCGGACAGGGACACTGAAGCTTTCTTT. Full variable domain (missing parts from reference TRBV7-3 and TRBJ1-1): GAGVSQTPSNKVTEKGKYVELRCDPISGHTALYWYRQSLGQGPEFLIYFQGTGAADDSGLPNDRFFAVRPEGSVSTLKIQRTERGDSAVYLCASSSDRDTEAFFGQGTRLTVV.

The chain has TRBV4-2 and TRBJ1-2; the match to TRBD1 covers 8 bases. V was clipped by 5 bases and J by 6 bases; unmatched bases: 8. CDR1 and CDR2 (germline): LGHNA, YNFKEQ. This CDR3 is built from 14 residues. CDR3 amino acids: CASSSPDRDNGYTF. CDR3 nucleotides: TGTGCCAGCAGCTCCCCGGACAGGGATAATGGCTACACCTTC.

The chain recombines TRBV2 with TRBJ1-1, with TRBD1 matching over 7 bases. The CDR3 length is 14 residues. Germline V gives CDR1 SNHLY, CDR2 FYNNEI. V trimming: 5 bases; J trimming: 1 base; junction bases outside the gene matches: 4. CDR3 protein: CASSIYRGNTEAFF. CDR3 coding DNA: TGTGCCAGCAGTATATACAGGGGGAACACTGAAGCTTTCTTT.

The chain combines TRBV6-2 or TRBV6-3 with TRBJ1-2; possibly TRBD1 for D (5 bases). There are 14 residues in the CDR3. Germline CDR1 and CDR2: MNHEY and SVGEGT. V was clipped by 4 bases and J by 1 base, with 10 bases between them. The CDR3 DNA reads TGTGCCAGCAGTTCCGGACACTTTAACTATGGCTACACCTTC. Encoded protein: CASSSGHFNYGYTF.

The chain has TRBV9 and TRBJ2-2; 7 nucleotides agree with TRBD1. This CDR3 contains 15 residues. From germline, CDR1 is SGDLS and CDR2 YYNGEE. With V trimmed by 0 bases and J by 4 bases, 3 bases remained unmatched. CDR3 DNA sequence: TGTGCCAGCAGCGTAGATCCAGGGGGCACCGGGGAGCTGTTTTTT. It translates to CASSVDPGGTGELFF.